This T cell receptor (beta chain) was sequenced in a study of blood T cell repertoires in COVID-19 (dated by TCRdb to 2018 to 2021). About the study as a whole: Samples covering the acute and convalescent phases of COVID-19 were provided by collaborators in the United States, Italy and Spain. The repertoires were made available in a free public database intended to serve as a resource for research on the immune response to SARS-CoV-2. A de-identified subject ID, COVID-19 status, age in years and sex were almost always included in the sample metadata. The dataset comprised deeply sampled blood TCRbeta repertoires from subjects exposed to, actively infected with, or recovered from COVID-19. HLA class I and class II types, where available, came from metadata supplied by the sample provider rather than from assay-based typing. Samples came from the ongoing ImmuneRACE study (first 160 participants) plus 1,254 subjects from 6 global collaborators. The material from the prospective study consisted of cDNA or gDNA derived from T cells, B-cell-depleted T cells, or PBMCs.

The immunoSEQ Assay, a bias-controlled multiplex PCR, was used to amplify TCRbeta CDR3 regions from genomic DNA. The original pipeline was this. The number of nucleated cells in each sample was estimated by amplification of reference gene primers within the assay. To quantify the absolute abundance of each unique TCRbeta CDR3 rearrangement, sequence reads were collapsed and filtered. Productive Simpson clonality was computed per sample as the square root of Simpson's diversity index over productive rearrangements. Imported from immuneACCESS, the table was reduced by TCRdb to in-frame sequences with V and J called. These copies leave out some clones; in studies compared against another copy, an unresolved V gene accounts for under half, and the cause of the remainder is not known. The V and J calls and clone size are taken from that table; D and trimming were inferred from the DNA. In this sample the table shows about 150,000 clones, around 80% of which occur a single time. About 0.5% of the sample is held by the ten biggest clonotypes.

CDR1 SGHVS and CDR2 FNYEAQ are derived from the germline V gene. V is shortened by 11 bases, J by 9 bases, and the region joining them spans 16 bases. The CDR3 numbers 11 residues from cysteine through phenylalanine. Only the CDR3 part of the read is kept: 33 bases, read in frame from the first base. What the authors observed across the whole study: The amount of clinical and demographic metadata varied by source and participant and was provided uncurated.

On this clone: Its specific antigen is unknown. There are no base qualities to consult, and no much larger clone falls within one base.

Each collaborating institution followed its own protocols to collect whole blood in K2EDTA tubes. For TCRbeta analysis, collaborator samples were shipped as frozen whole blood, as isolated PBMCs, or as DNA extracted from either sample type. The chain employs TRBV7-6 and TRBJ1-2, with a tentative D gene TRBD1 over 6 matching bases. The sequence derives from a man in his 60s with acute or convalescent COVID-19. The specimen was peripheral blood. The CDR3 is CAGADQGSYTF. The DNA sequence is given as TGTGCCGGCGCTGATCAGGGGAGCTACACCTTC.